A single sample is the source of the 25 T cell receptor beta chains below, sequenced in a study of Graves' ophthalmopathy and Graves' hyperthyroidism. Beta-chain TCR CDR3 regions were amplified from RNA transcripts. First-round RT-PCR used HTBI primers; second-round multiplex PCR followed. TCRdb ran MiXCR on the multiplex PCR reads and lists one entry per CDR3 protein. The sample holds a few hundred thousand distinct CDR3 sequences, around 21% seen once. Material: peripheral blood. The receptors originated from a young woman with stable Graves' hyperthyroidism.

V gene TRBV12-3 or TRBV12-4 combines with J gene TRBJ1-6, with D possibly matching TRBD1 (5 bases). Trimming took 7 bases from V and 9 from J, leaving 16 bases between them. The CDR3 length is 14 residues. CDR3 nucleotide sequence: TGTGCCAGCACCCTGGGGCAACGGGGTTCACCCCTCCACTTT. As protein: CASTLGQRGSPLHF.

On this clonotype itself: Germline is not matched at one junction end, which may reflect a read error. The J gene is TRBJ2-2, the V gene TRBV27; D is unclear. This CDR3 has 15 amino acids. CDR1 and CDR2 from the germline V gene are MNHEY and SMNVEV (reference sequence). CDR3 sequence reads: CASRFRAANTGELFF. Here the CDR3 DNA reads TGTGCCAGCCGTTTTAGGGCAGCGAACACCGGGGAGCTGTTTTTT.

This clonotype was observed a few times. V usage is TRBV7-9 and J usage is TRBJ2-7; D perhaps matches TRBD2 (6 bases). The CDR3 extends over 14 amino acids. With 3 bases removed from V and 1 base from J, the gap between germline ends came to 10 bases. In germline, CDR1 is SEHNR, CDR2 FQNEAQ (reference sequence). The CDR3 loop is CASSFGGASYEQYF. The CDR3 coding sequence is TGTGCCAGCAGCTTTGGCGGGGCGTCCTACGAGCAGTACTTC.

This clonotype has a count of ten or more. For the CDR3, the DNA is TGTGCCAGCAGTCGACTCACTAGCGGGAACACCGGGGAGCTGTTTTTT. Amino acid sequence: CASSRLTSGNTGELFF. This sequence joins TRBV12-3 or TRBV12-4 and TRBJ2-2; TRBD2 agrees at 8 bases. This CDR3 comprises 16 residues. Germline trimming cut 5 bases from V and 1 base from J; bases unmatched to any gene: 6.

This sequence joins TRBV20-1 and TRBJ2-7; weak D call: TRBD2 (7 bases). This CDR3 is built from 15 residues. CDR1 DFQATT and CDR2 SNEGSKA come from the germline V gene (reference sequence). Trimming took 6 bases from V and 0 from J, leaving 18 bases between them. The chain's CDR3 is CSAPGASGPSYEQYF. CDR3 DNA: TGCAGTGCCCCGGGGGCTAGCGGTCCCTCCTACGAGCAGTACTTC.

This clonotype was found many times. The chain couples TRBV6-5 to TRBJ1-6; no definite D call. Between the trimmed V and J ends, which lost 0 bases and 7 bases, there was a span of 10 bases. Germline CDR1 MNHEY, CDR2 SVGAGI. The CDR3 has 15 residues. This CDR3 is CASSYSMDSNSPLHF. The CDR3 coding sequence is TGTGCCAGCAGTTACTCGATGGACTCAAATTCACCCCTCCACTTT.

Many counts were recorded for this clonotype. The CDR3 reads CASNLDRGQSAQHF. As DNA, the CDR3 is TGTGCCAGCAACCTAGACAGGGGTCAATCGGCCCAGCATTTT. This chain links TRBV6-1 with TRBJ1-5; TRBD1 aligns across 8 bases. V dropped 7 bases and J dropped 11; count of bases not matched to a gene: 13. The CDR3 runs 14 residues. The germline V gene has CDR1 MNHNS and CDR2 SASEGT.

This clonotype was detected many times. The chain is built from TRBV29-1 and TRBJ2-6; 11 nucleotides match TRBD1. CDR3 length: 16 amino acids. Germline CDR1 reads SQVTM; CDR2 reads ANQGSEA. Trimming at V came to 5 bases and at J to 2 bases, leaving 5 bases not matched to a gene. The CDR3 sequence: CSVKDRGRTGANVLTF. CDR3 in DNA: TGCAGCGTTAAGGACAGGGGGCGGACTGGGGCCAACGTCCTGACTTTC.

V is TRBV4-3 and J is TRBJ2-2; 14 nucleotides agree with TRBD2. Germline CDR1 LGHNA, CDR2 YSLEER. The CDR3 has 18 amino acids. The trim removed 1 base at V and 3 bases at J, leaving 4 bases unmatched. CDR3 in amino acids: CASSQAPGLAGDTGELFF. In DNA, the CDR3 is TGCGCCAGCAGCCAAGCTCCGGGACTAGCGGGAGACACCGGGGAGCTGTTTTTT.

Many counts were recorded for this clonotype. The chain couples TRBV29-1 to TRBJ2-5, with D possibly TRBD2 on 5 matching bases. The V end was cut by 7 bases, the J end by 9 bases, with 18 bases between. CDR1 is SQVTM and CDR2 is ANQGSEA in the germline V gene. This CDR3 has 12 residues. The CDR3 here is CSAVGFLEAQYF. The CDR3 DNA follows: TGCAGCGCCGTGGGATTCTTGGAGGCCCAGTACTTC.

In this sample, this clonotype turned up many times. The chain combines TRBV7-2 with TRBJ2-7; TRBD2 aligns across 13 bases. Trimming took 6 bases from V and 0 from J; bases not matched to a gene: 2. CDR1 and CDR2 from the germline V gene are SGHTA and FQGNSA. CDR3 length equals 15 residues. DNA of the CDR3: TGTGCCAGCAGATGGACTAGCGGGAGCTCCTACGAGCAGTACTTC. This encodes CASRWTSGSSYEQYF.

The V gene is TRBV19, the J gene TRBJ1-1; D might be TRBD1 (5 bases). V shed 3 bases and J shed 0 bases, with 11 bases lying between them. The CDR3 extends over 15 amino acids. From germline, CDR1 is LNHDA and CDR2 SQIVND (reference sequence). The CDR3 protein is CASSITGTVNTEAFF. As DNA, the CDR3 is TGTGCCAGTAGTATCACCGGGACGGTGAACACTGAAGCTTTCTTT.

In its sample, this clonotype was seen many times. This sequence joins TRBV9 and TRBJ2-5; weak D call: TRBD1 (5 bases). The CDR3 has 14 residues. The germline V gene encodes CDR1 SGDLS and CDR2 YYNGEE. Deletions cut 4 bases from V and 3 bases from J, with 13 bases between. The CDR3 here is CASSSLQGEETQYF. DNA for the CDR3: TGTGCCAGCAGCTCCCTCCAGGGTGAAGAGACCCAGTACTTC.

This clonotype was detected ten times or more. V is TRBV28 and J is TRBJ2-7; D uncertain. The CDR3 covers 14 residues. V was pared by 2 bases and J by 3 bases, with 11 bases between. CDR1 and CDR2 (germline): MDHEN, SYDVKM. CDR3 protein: CASSLDLMGYEQYF. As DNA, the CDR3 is TGTGCCAGCAGTTTAGACCTGATGGGCTACGAGCAGTACTTC. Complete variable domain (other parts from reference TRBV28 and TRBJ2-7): DVKVTQSSRYLVKRTGEKVFLECVQDMDHENMFWYRQDPGLGLRLIYFSYDVKMKEKGDIPEGYSVSREKKERFSLILESASTNQTSMYLCASSLDLMGYEQYFGPGTRLTVT.

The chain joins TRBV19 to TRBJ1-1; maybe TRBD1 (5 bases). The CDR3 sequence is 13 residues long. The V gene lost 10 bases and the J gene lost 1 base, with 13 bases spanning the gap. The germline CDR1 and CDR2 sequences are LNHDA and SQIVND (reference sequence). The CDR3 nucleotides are TGTGCCACGAAACCCGGACAGAACACTGAAGCTTTCTTT. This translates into CATKPGQNTEAFF. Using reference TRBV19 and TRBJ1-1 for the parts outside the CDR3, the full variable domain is DGGITQSPKYLFRKEGQNVTLSCEQNLNHDAMYWYRQDPGQGLRLIYYSQIVNDFQKGDIAEGYSVSREKKESFPLTVTSAQKNPTAFYLCATKPGQNTEAFFGQGTRLTVV.

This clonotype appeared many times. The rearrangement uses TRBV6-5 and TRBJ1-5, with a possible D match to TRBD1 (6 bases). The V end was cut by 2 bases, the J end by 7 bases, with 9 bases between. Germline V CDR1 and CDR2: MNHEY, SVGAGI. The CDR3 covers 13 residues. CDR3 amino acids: CASSYVGGQPQHF. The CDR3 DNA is TGTGCCAGCAGTTACGTGGGGGGCCAGCCCCAGCATTTT.

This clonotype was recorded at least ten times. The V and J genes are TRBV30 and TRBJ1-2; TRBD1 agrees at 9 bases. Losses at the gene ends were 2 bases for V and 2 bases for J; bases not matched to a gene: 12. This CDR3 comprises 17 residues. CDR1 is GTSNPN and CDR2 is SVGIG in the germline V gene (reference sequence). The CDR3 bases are TGTGCCTGGAGTCAACCGGGACAGGGCAGAAGAAACTATGGCTACACCTTC. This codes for CAWSQPGQGRRNYGYTF.

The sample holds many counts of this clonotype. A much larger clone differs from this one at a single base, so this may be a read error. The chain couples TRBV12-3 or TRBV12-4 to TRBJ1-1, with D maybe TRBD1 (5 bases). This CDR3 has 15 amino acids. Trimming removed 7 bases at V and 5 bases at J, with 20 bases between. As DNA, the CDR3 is TGTGCCAGCACCCCGGGGGAGCCAGGGCTAACTGAAGCTTTCTTT. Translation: CASTPGEPGLTEAFF.

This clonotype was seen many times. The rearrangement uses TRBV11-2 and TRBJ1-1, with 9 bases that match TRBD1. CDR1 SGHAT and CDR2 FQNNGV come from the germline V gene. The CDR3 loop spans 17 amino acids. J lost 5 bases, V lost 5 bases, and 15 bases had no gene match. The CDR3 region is CASSLNPGQGPRTEAFF. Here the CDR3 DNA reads TGTGCCAGCAGCCTTAACCCGGGACAGGGACCGAGGACTGAAGCTTTCTTT.

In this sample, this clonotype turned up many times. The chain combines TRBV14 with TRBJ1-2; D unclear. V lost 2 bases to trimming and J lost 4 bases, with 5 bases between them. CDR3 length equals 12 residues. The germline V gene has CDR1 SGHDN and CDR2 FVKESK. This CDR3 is CASSQSIYGYTF. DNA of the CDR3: TGTGCCAGCAGCCAAAGTATCTATGGCTACACCTTC.

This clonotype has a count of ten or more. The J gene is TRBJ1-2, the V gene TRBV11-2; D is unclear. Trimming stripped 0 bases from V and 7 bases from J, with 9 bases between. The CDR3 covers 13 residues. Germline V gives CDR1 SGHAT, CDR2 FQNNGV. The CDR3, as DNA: TGTGCCAGCAGCTTAGAGTCAGGCGGTGGCTACACCTTC. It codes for CASSLESGGGYTF.

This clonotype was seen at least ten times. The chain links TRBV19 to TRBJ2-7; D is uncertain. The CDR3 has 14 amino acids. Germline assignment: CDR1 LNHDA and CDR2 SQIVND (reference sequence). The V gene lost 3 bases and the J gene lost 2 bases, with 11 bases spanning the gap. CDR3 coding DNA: TGTGCCAGTAGTATGGGTGCAGGCACCTACGAGCAGTACTTC. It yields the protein CASSMGAGTYEQYF.

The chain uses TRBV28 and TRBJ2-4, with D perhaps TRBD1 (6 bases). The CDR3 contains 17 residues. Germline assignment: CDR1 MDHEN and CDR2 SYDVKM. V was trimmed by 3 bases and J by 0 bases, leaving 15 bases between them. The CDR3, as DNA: TGTGCCAGCAGTTTCACAGGGCTGCACCTAGCCAAAAACATTCAGTACTTC. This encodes CASSFTGLHLAKNIQYF.

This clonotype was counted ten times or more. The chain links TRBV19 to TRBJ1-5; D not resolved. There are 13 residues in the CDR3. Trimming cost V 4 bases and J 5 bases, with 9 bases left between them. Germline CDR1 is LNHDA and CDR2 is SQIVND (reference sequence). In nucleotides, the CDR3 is TGTGCCAGTAGTAGGGGATGGGATCAGCCCCAGCATTTT. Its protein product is CASSRGWDQPQHF.

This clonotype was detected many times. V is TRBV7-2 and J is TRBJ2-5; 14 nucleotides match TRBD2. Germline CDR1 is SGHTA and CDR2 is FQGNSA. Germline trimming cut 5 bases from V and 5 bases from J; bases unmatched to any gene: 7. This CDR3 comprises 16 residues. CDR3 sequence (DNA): TGTGCCAGCAGCGCGGGACTAGCGGGAGTTGGGGAGACCCAGTACTTC. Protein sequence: CASSAGLAGVGETQYF.